This record covers a single T cell receptor beta chain. Germline-derived CDR1 and CDR2 are MNHEY and SMNVEV (reference sequence). V lost 5 bases and J 3 bases, leaving 17 bases between the germline ends. CDR3 length: 15 amino acids. This specimen comes from a study of cytomegalovirus exposure and HLA in healthy donors. The PCR was carried out with 60 Vbeta primers and 13 Jbeta primers. Sequencing was performed with immunoSEQ multiplex PCR; in TCRdb, only in-frame clones are kept and a portion is missing. The profile shows roughly 110,000 clones, 71% of them singletons. The source of this sequence is a female donor in good health and CMV-seronegative. The V gene is TRBV27, the J gene TRBJ2-7; tentatively, D is TRBD2 (5 bases). Sequenced input: PBMCs. The CDR3 protein is CASSVRGRAHYEQYF. CDR3 DNA sequence: TGTGCCAGCAGTGTCCGCGGGCGGGCTCACTACGAGCAGTACTTC.